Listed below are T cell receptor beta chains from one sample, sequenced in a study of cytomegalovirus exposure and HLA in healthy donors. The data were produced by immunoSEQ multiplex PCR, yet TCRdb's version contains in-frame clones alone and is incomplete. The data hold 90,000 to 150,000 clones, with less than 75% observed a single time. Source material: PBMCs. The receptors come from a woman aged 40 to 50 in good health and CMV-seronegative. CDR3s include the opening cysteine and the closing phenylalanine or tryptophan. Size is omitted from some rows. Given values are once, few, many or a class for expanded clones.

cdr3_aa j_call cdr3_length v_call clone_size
CASSSGVAGNTIYF TRBJ1-3 14 TRBV2 .
CASSLLAHPAPGDEQFF TRBJ2-1 17 TRBV4-3 few
CASSFRLDNTGELFF TRBJ2-2 15 TRBV7-2 once
CASSQRPSGGSDTQYF TRBJ2-3 16 TRBV5-1 .
CASSKGIVHEQYF TRBJ2-7 13 TRBV21-1 .
CASSGQVNQPQHF TRBJ1-5 13 TRBV19 .
CATGTFYEQYF TRBJ2-7 11 TRBV28 .
CASSLGTGSWTYEQYF TRBJ2-7 16 TRBV27 few
CASSQAALGINSPLHF TRBJ1-6 16 TRBV4-3 .
CASSLGDTFVNQPQHF TRBJ1-5 16 TRBV5-6 .
CASSLALIGQGNYGYTF TRBJ1-2 17 TRBV7-9 .
CASSGTGGGEQFF TRBJ2-1 13 TRBV7-3 .
CAGSLSGIYYNEQFF TRBJ2-1 15 TRBV7-2 .
CASRRLETSYEQYF TRBJ2-7 14 TRBV6-5 .
CASAPRTGAYTNYGYTF TRBJ1-2 17 TRBV19 .
CASSIGPDREGYTF TRBJ1-2 14 TRBV19 .
CASITYRDRGVSGANVLTF TRBJ2-6 19 TRBV28 .
CASNPGTYYYGYTF TRBJ1-2 14 TRBV19 few
CASSQAGTGGSYGYTF TRBJ1-2 16 TRBV4-3 few
CASSFRTGEQSYTF TRBJ1-2 14 TRBV28 .
CSSSPTPYEQYF TRBJ2-7 12 TRBV7-9 .
CASSLALPGGGEKLFF TRBJ1-4 16 TRBV7-8 .
CASSSTGASGNTIYF TRBJ1-3 15 TRBV5-1 .
CASSPRTGSNQPQHF TRBJ1-5 15 TRBV7-2 .
CASSLEAETTNYGYTF TRBJ1-2 16 TRBV5-1 .
CASSLRGTGVYEQYF TRBJ2-7 15 TRBV7-8 few
CASSFSDNEQFF TRBJ2-1 12 TRBV28 few
CASSLDTGVGTEAFF TRBJ1-1 15 TRBV11-2 once
CASSLVVGLGTDTQYF TRBJ2-3 16 TRBV5-6 .
CAWMGRGLTNEKLFF TRBJ1-4 15 TRBV30 once
CASSQDFSGGNIQYF TRBJ2-4 15 TRBV5-5 few
CASSPQPGLAAYEQYF TRBJ2-7 16 TRBV4-3 .
CASRLGQHTGELFF TRBJ2-2 14 TRBV5-1 .
CASSQLRELHDNSPLHF TRBJ1-6 17 TRBV4-1 .
CASSTTDTTGPDTQYF TRBJ2-3 16 TRBV6-6 .
CASSLGQGVFETQYF TRBJ2-5 15 TRBV7-6 .
CASSFAVNQPQHF TRBJ1-5 13 TRBV28 .
CASSPRQGSYEQYF TRBJ2-7 14 TRBV18 .
CASSLTGGEEQYF TRBJ2-7 13 TRBV5-4 .
CASSLSGLEWEKLFF TRBJ1-4 15 TRBV7-2 .
CASSFRDRGGDTQYF TRBJ2-3 15 TRBV27 .
CASRQGQLAYNQPQHF TRBJ1-5 16 TRBV27 few
CASSPASGGTSNEQFF TRBJ2-1 16 TRBV7-3 once
CSARGVGETQYF TRBJ2-5 12 TRBV29-1 few
CASSEGAGGTEAFF TRBJ1-1 14 TRBV5-1 .
CASTERNENEQFF TRBJ2-1 13 TRBV10-2 .
CASRPPGQGYNEQFF TRBJ2-1 15 TRBV7-9 few
CASGPWPVNTGELFF TRBJ2-2 15 TRBV5-1 .
CASSQGAGEAYEQYF TRBJ2-7 15 TRBV4-2 few
CASSLSALLTSGSTDTQYF TRBJ2-3 19 TRBV28 .
CASSQEPDRGNQPQHF TRBJ1-5 16 TRBV4-1 few
CSVVRLWSNTEAFF TRBJ1-1 14 TRBV29-1 .